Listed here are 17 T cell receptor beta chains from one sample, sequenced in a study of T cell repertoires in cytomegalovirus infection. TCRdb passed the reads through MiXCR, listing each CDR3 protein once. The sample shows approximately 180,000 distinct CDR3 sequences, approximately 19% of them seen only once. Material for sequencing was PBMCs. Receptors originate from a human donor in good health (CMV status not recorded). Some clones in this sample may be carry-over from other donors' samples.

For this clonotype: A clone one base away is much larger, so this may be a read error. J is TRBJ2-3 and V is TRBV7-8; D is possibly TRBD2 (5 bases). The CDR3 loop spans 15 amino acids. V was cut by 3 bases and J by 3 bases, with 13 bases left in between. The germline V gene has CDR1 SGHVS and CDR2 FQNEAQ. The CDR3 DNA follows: TGTGCCAGCAGCTTCCCCCAGGAGGTTACAGATACGCAGTATTTT. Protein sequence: CASSFPQEVTDTQYF. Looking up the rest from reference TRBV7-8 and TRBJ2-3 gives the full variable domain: GAGVSQSPRYKVAKRGQDVALRCDPISGHVSLFWYQQALGQGPEFLTYFQNEAQLDKSGLPSDRFFAERPEGSVSTLKIQRTQQEDSAVYLCASSFPQEVTDTQYFGPGTRLTVL.

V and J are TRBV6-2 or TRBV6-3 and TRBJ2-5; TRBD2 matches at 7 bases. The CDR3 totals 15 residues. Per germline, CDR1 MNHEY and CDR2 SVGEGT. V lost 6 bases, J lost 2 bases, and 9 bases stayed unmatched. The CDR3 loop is CASRPRLAEQETQYF. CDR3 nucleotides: TGTGCCAGCAGACCGCGACTAGCCGAACAAGAGACCCAGTACTTC.

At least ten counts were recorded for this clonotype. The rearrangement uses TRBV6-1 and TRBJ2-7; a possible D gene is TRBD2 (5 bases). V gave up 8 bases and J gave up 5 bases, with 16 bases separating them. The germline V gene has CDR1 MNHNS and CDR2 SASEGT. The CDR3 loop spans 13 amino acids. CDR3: CASDPVGVNEQYF. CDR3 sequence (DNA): TGTGCCAGCGACCCGGTGGGAGTGAACGAGCAGTACTTC.

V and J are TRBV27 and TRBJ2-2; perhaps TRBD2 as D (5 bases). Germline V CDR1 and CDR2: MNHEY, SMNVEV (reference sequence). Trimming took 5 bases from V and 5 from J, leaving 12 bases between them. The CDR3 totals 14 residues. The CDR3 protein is CASSIRGFTGELFF. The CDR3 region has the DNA TGTGCCAGCAGTATACGAGGGTTTACCGGGGAGCTGTTTTTT.

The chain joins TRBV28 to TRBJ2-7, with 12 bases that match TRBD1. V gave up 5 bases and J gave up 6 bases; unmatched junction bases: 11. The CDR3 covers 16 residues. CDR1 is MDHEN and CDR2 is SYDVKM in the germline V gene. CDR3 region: CASSRPAGTGGVEQYF. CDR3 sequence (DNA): TGTGCCAGCAGTCGGCCTGCCGGGACAGGGGGCGTCGAGCAGTACTTC.

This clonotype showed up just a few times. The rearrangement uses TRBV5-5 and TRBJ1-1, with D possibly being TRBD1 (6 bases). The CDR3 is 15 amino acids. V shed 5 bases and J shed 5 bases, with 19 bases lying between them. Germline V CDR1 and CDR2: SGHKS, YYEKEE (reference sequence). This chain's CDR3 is CASRGGLGSHTEAFF. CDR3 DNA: TGTGCCAGCAGGGGGGGGCTAGGAAGTCATACTGAAGCTTTCTTT.

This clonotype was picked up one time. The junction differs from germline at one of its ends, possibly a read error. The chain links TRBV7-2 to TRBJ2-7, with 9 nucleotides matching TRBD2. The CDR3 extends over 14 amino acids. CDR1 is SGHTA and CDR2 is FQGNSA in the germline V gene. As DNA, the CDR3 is TGTGCCAGCAGCTCTAGCGGGGCCTCCTACGAGCATTACTTC. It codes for CASSSSGASYEHYF.

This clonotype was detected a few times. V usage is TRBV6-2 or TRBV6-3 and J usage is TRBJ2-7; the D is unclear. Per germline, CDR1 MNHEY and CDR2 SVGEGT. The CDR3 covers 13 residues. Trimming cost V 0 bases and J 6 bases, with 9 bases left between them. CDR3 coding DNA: TGTGCCAGCAGTTACTCGAATTGGCGCGAGCAGTACTTC. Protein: CASSYSNWREQYF.

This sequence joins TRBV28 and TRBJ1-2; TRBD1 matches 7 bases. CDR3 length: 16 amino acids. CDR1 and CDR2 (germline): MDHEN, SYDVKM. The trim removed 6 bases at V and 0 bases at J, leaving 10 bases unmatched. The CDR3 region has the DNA TGTGCCAGCAGCCGAGAGGCAGGGGGAGCTAACTATGGCTACACCTTC. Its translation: CASSREAGGANYGYTF.

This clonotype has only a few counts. CDR3 sequence: CASSGYQYNEQFF. CDR3 coding DNA: TGTGCCAGCAGTGGATATCAGTACAATGAGCAGTTCTTC. V and J are TRBV6-6 and TRBJ2-1; D gene unclear. V lost 5 bases, J lost 4 bases, and 9 bases lay in between. The CDR3 has 13 amino acids. Germline CDR1 reads MNHNY; CDR2 reads SVGAGI (reference sequence).

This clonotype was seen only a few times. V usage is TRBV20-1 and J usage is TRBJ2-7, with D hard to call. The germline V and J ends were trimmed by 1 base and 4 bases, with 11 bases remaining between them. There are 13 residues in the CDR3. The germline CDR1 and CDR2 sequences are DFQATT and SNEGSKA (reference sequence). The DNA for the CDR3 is TGCAGTGCTAGAGGACCGGGTCTGTACGAGCAGTACTTC. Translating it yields CSARGPGLYEQYF.

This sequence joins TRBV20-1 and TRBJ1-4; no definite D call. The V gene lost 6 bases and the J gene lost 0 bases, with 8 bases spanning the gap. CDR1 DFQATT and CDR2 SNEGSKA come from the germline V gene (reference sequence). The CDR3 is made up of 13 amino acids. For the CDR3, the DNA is TGCAGTGCCGGACCCACAACTAATGAAAAACTGTTTTTT. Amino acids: CSAGPTTNEKLFF.

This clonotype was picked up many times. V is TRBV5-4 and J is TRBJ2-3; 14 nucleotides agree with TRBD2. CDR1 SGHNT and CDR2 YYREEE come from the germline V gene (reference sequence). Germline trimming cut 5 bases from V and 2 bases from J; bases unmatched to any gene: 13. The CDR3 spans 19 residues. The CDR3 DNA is TGTGCCAGCAGTACCGAGGGACTAGCGGGAGAAACCTCCACAGATACGCAGTATTTT. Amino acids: CASSTEGLAGETSTDTQYF.

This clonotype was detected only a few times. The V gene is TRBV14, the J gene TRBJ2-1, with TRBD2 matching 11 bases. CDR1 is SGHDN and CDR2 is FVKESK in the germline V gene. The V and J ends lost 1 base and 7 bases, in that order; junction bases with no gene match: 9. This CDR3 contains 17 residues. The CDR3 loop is CASSQGIVAGGRNEQFF. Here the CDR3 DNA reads TGTGCCAGCAGCCAAGGGATTGTAGCGGGAGGGAGGAATGAGCAGTTCTTC. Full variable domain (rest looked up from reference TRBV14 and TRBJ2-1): EAGVTQFPSHSVIEKGQTVTLRCDPISGHDNLYWYRRVMGKEIKFLLHFVKESKQDESGMPNNRFLAERTGGTYSTLKVQPAELEDSGVYFCASSQGIVAGGRNEQFFGPGTRLTVL.

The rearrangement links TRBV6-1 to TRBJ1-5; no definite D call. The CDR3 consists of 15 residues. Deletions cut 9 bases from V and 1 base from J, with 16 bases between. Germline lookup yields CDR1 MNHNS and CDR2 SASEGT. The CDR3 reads CASGPWETSNQPQHF. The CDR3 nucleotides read TGTGCCAGTGGGCCCTGGGAGACGAGCAATCAGCCCCAGCATTTT.

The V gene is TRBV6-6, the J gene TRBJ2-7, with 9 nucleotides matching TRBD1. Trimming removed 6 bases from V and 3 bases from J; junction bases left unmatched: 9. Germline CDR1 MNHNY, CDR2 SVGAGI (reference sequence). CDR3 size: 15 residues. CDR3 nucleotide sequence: TGTGCCAGCAGACCTTCGGACAGGGGCGACTACGAGCAGTACTTC. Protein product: CASRPSDRGDYEQYF.

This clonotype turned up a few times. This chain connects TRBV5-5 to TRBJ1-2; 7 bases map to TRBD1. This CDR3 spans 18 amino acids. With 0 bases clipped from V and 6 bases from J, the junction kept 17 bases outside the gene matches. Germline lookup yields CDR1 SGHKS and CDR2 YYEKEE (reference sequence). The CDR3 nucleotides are TGTGCCAGCAGCTTGGCCTATTATCGGACTACAGGGGAGCATGGCTACACCTTC. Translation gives CASSLAYYRTTGEHGYTF.